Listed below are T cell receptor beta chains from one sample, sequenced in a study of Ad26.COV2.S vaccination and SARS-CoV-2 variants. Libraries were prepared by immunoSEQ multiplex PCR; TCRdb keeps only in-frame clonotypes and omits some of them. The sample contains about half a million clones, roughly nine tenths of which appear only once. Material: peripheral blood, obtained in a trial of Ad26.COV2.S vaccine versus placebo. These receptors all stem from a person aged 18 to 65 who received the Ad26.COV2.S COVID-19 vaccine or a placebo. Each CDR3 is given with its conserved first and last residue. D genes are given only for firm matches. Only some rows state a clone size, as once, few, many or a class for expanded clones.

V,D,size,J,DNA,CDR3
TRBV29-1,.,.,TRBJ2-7,TGCAGCGTCCGCGGGCAGGGTGTGCACGAGCAGTACTTC,CSVRGQGVHEQYF
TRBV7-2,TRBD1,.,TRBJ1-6,TGTGCCAGCAGCGGGCCGGGACAGGGGGCTTCACCCCTCCACTTT,CASSGPGQGASPLHF
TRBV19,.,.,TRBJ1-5,TGTGCCAGTACAACTAGGGGTTTTGGTCAGCCCCAGCATTTT,CASTTRGFGQPQHF
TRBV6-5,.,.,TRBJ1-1,TGTGCCAGCAGCCCAGTCGGCACTGAAGCTTTCTTT,CASSPVGTEAFF
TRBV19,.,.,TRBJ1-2,TGTGCCAGTAGTATACTAGGGACGGCCCAAAGTGTGAACGGCTACACCTTC,CASSILGTAQSVNGYTF
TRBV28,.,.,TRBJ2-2,TGTGCCAGCAGGAGGGGGGGAGCCGGGGAGCTGTTTTTT,CASRRGGAGELFF
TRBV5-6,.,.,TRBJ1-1,TGTGCCAGCGGTTCCATGTGGGGAGAGATGGGGACTGAAGCTTTCTTT,CASGSMWGEMGTEAFF
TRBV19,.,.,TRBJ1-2,TGTGCCAGTACCCCCCGGAGTGACAGACCATTCTATGGCTACACCTTC,CASTPRSDRPFYGYTF
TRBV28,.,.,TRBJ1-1,TGTGCCAGCAGTTTTGCCGGGACAATGAACACTGAAGCTTTCTTT,CASSFAGTMNTEAFF
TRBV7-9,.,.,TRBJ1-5,TGTGCCAGCAGCTTAGGGGACTATAGCAATCAGCCCCAGCATTTT,CASSLGDYSNQPQHF
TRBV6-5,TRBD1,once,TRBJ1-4,TGTGCCAGCAGTCGACAGGGGACTAATGAAAAACTGTTTTTT,CASSRQGTNEKLFF
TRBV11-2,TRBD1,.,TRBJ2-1,TGTGCCAGCAGCATAGACAGGGACGGTGAGCAGTTCTTC,CASSIDRDGEQFF
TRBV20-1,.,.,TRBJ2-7,TGCAGTGCTAGTGCACCAGGACAATCCTTTGGGGAGCAGTACTTC,CSASAPGQSFGEQYF
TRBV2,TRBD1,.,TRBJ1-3,TGTGCCAGCACCACAACAGGGGGCCCTGGAAACACCATATATTTT,CASTTTGGPGNTIYF
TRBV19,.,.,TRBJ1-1,TGTGCCAGTAGGCCCACCGGGCGGCCTGAAGCTTTCTTT,CASRPTGRPEAFF
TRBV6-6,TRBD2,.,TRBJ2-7,TGTGCCAGCAGTTATAAAAGTGTGGCGGGGGGGTACGAGCAGTACTTC,CASSYKSVAGGYEQYF
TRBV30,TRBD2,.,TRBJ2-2,TGTGCCTGGAGGAGACGGGACTATAACACCGGGGAGCTGTTTTTT,CAWRRRDYNTGELFF